This TCR beta chain was documented in a study of T-cell memory formation after mild COVID-19 (dated by TCRdb to about 2021). For context, the study as a whole: Most TCR sequence clusters were specific to one of the two donors. In two donors, T-cell clones that expanded and contracted after mild COVID-19 were followed by sequencing TCRalpha and TCRbeta repertoires longitudinally. Two young, previously healthy adult volunteers made up the cohort, one male and one female.

This clonotype showed up just a few times. What this receptor recognizes is not known. One base away there is no much larger clone; base qualities are not given. Ficoll-Paque density gradient centrifugation was used to isolate PBMCs. The research as a whole found: Contracting CD4+ clones turned up mainly in the CM and EM memory subsets, whereas EMRA was where CD8+ clones were enriched. Clones that contracted from day 15 to 85 showed balanced CD4/CD8 phenotypes, whereas a second wave of clones that expanded from day 15 to 37 leaned towards CD4+. The detection of some responding clones in pre-infection memory suggests that pre-existing cross-reactive memory T cells joined the SARS-CoV-2 response. SARS-CoV-2 specificity was not confirmed for the second-wave clones peaking on day 37. The study covered only a couple of mild cases, and larger cohorts including severe cases with pre-infection samples were considered necessary.

Trimming takes 0 bases from V and 6 bases from J, and the germline ends sit 15 bases apart. Via the germline V gene, CDR1 is LGHNA and CDR2 YNFKEQ. The CDR3 sequence holds 15 residues, the cysteine and phenylalanine included. Only CDR3 DNA remains: 45 bases, in frame from the first base. Sequencing was performed on an Illumina NovaSeq 6000. TCRalpha and TCRbeta cDNA libraries were constructed by 5'RACE with constant-segment primers, with sample barcodes and unique molecular identifiers being introduced. RNA was extracted from every sample with Trizol reagent. Library amplification was performed in two PCR steps, and a second sample barcode and Illumina TruSeq adapters were introduced in the second step. Libraries were sequenced on an Illumina NovaSeq with 2 x 150 bp paired-end reads. In the authors' own workflow: With migec v1.2.7, reads were demultiplexed and then collapsed into UMI-guided consensus sequences. Using mixcr v2.1.11, the UMI consensuses were aligned to TRA and TRB V and J templates and assembled into clonotypes. Expanded or contracted clonotypes were those called significant by both edgeR and NoisET, with noise models trained on biological replicates. edgeR calls used a false discovery rate-adjusted p below 0.01 and a log2 fold-change threshold of 1. As an exploratory analysis of dynamics, max-normalized trajectories of the 1000 most abundant clonotypes were examined with PCA combined with hierarchical clustering. Separately sequenced CD4+ and CD8+ repertoires were used to assign a CD4 or CD8 phenotype to each responding clone. Using fastp trimming at Q25 and MiXCR clonotype assembly, TCRdb reanalyzed the public sequencing data and kept in-frame beta chains. Identical CDR3 protein sequences are pooled into one entry, listed with their most common genes and DNA. In this record, the V and J calls reflect TCRdb's handling and not the investigators' own analysis. The sample yields just under 550,000 distinct CDR3 sequences; over 20% were counted once. About an eighth of the sample goes to the ten largest clones.

The chain joins TRBV4-2 to TRBJ2-7; the D gene is possibly TRBD2, with 6 bases matching. This clonotype originated in an adult woman who had mild COVID-19 (a few samples of this study predate the infection). The sample titles of this study are shuffled in the database, so cell type and time point are left out; the donor was told from shared clones. Sequenced: PBMCs or a T cell subset sorted from them (not recorded which). The CDR3 region reads CASSQDKGLPSEQYF. The nucleotide sequence is given as TGTGCCAGCAGCCAAGATAAAGGACTACCTTCCGAGCAGTACTTC.